This is a list of T cell receptor beta chains from one sample in a study of T cell responses to AZD1222 COVID-19 vaccine. Generated by immunoSEQ multiplex PCR, the TCRdb table keeps only in-frame clones and is missing some. The sample includes 140,000 to 150,000 clones, around 87% of them seen just once. Sequenced here: peripheral blood, sampled on day 0 of AZD1222 vaccination. Receptors were obtained from an adult in good health. CDR3s include the opening cysteine and the closing phenylalanine or tryptophan. Fields, in order: D gene, V gene, J gene, clone size, CDR3 length, CDR3 DNA, CDR3 protein. A D gene is named only where the DNA matches it firmly. Clone size is shown for a subset of rows, as once, few, many or a class of expanded clone.

-	TRBV4-2	TRBJ1-2	-	16	TGTGCCAGCAGCCAATCCCTTCCCCAGCGGATAGGTGGCTACACCTTC	CASSQSLPQRIGGYTF
-	TRBV4-1	TRBJ1-2	-	15	TGCGCCAGCAGCCAACCGACGACAGGAACCTATGGCTACACCTTC	CASSQPTTGTYGYTF
-	TRBV12-3/TRBV12-4	TRBJ1-2	-	12	TGTGCAGCGGGGGCCCCTAACTATGGCTACACCTTC	CAAGAPNYGYTF
-	TRBV6-1	TRBJ1-1	-	13	TGTGCCAGCAGTGAAAATATAGTGTCTGAAGCTTTCTTT	CASSENIVSEAFF
-	TRBV4-1	TRBJ1-1	-	12	TGCGCCAGCAGCCACGTATTTACTGAAGCTTTCTTT	CASSHVFTEAFF
-	TRBV6-5	TRBJ1-2	-	14	TGTGCCAGCAGCGGGGGGGCAGGTAACTATGGCTACACCTTC	CASSGGAGNYGYTF
TRBD1	TRBV2	TRBJ1-5	few	15	TGTGCCAGCATGAGGGACAGGGGAAGCAATCAGCCCCAGCATTTT	CASMRDRGSNQPQHF
TRBD1	TRBV28	TRBJ2-5	-	15	TGTGCCAGCAGTTTAGGGGACAGGGCACAAGAGACCCAGTACTTC	CASSLGDRAQETQYF
-	TRBV3-1/TRBV3-2	TRBJ1-1	-	14	TGTGCCAGCAGCACTCCAGGGTTTGGCACTGAAGCTTTCTTT	CASSTPGFGTEAFF
TRBD1	TRBV18	TRBJ1-1	-	16	TGTGCCAGCTCACCATTAGAGACAGGGTTGAACACTGAAGCTTTCTTT	CASSPLETGLNTEAFF
TRBD1	TRBV4-1	TRBJ1-1	-	17	TGCGCCAGCAGCCAAGTCGGGACAGGGTGGTTGGACACTGAAGCTTTCTTT	CASSQVGTGWLDTEAFF
-	TRBV6-6	TRBJ1-5	-	13	TGTGCCAGCAGCCGGGACGGTAATCAGCCCCAGCATTTT	CASSRDGNQPQHF
TRBD2	TRBV27	TRBJ2-3	-	16	TGTGCCAGCAGTTTCGGACCGGGACTAGCAACAGATACGCAGTATTTT	CASSFGPGLATDTQYF
-	TRBV28	TRBJ2-7	-	15	TGTGCCAGCAGTTTAGGGACCGGGCCCCCCTACGAGCAGTACTTC	CASSLGTGPPYEQYF
TRBD1	TRBV7-2	TRBJ2-7	-	15	TGTGCCAGCAGCGTAGGGGGGACAGGATCCTACGAGCAGTACTTC	CASSVGGTGSYEQYF
TRBD1	TRBV28	TRBJ2-7	-	17	TGTGCCAGCAGTTCACGACAGGGTAAGGGGCCTACCTACGAGCAGTACTTC	CASSSRQGKGPTYEQYF
-	TRBV5-1	TRBJ1-1	-	13	TGCGCCAGCAGCTTGGAAAGGGGCACTGAAGCTTTCTTT	CASSLERGTEAFF
TRBD1	TRBV23-1	TRBJ2-7	-	15	TGCGCCAGCAGTCGAGTGGACAGGAGCTCCTACGAGCAGTACTTC	CASSRVDRSSYEQYF
-	TRBV5-4	TRBJ2-1	-	13	TGTGCCAGCAGCTTGAAGGCTAGCAATGAGCAGTTCTTC	CASSLKASNEQFF
-	TRBV7-9	TRBJ1-4	-	11	TGTGCCAGCAGCGTAGACCGTAACTTGTTTTTT	CASSVDRNLFF
-	TRBV3-1/TRBV3-2	TRBJ2-3	-	16	TGTGCCAGCAGCCAAGTTCCGGGGGTCTCGGGAGATACGCAGTATTTT	CASSQVPGVSGDTQYF
-	TRBV7-3	TRBJ2-1	-	17	TGTGCCAGCAGCAATCGGCCTTTTAGCGGTTCCTACAATGAGCAGTTCTTC	CASSNRPFSGSYNEQFF
-	TRBV12-3/TRBV12-4	TRBJ1-5	-	13	TGTGCCAGCAGTTTGACAGGCAATCAGCCCCAGCATTTT	CASSLTGNQPQHF